Sequencing of this TCR beta chain was carried out in a study of Ad26.COV2.S vaccination and SARS-CoV-2 variants. Study at large: Among those in the COV1001 Ad26.COV2.S trial arm was the donor. Into the muscle, Ad26.COV2.S was dosed once or twice, 56 days apart. Study-level results: Using TCR breadth and depth analyses may have led to underestimated total T cell responses.

Some clones are missing from TCRdb's copy, which holds only in-frame ones; the method was immunoSEQ multiplex PCR. Counted here are roughly 510,000 clones, 87% occurring once; the ten biggest clones make up 9.5% to 15%. The CDR3 has 17 amino acids. Looked up from germline, CDR1 is SGHAT and CDR2 is FQNNGV. The ends were cut back, 2 bases at V and 0 bases at J, with 13 bases in the middle. Turning to this clone: Its target is not known.

Stated treatment: around 19 received Ad26.COV2.S at low or high dose, single or two shots; several received placebo; per-sample allocation not given. Sampling was done on day 63 after the first vaccine or placebo injection. The sequence was obtained from a person aged 18-65 years who received the Ad26.COV2.S COVID-19 vaccine or a placebo. This specimen was peripheral blood, taken in a trial of Ad26.COV2.S vaccine versus placebo. The chain couples TRBV11-2 to TRBJ1-4, with TRBD1 as a possible D gene (6 bases). The CDR3 coding sequence is TGTGCCAGCAGCTTAAGGGGGGGGTTTACAACTAATGAAAAACTGTTTTTT. Translated, it gives CASSLRGGFTTNEKLFF.